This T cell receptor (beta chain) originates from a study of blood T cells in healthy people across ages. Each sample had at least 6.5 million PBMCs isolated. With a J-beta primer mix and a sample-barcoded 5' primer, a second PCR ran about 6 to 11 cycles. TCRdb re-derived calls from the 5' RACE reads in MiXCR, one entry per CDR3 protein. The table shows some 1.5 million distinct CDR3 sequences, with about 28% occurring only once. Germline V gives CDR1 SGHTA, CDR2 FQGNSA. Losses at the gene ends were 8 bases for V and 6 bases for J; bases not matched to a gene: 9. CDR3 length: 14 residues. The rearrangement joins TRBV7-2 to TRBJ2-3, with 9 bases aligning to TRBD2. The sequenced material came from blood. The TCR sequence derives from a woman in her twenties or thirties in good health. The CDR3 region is CASRKREAFDTQYF. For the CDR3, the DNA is TGTGCCAGCCGTAAGCGGGAGGCCTTCGATACGCAGTATTTT.